These 13 T cell receptor beta chains were sequenced from one sample in a study of OX40 agonist ivuxolimab in advanced cancers. The method was immunoSEQ multiplex PCR; TCRdb's version includes in-frame clones alone and lacks a portion of them. The sample has 80,000 to 100,000 clones, around 94% seen once. This material consisted of CD4+ or CD8+ T cells sorted from blood, taken in a trial of the OX40 agonist ivuxolimab. These TCRs come from an adult with an advanced solid tumor such as melanoma, head and neck, liver or kidney cancer.

V and J are TRBV28 and TRBJ2-1, with D unresolved. The germline CDR1 and CDR2 sequences are MDHEN and SYDVKM. The CDR3 sequence is 15 residues long. V lost 6 bases and J lost 2, with 14 bases in between. CDR3 residues: CASRLTRPTYNEQFF. The CDR3 DNA is TGTGCCAGCAGGCTGACAAGGCCCACCTACAATGAGCAGTTCTTC.

This rearrangement joins TRBV2 to TRBJ2-3; D possibly matches TRBD1 or TRBD2 (6 bases each). V was cut by 3 bases and J by 1 base, with 17 bases left in between. This CDR3 spans 17 amino acids. Germline CDR1 reads SNHLY; CDR2 reads FYNNEI. CDR3 amino acids: CASSDSVGGSGTDTQYF. The CDR3 DNA reads TGTGCCAGCAGTGACTCGGTGGGGGGCTCTGGCACAGATACGCAGTATTTT.

This chain joins TRBV7-9 and TRBJ2-7; TRBD1 aligns across 8 bases. The CDR3 loop spans 14 amino acids. Germline values: CDR1 SEHNR, CDR2 FQNEAQ (reference sequence). V trimming: 5 bases; J trimming: 3 bases; junction bases outside the gene matches: 6. In DNA, the CDR3 is TGTGCCAGCAGCCCCAGGGGGCTGGTCTACGAGCAGTACTTC. As protein: CASSPRGLVYEQYF.

The rearrangement uses TRBV28 and TRBJ1-5, with 7 bases matching TRBD1. Germline V gene data show CDR1 as MDHEN and CDR2 as SYDVKM. The junction had 7 bases not matched to a gene; V was cut back by 4 bases and J by 7 bases. This CDR3 has 14 residues. CDR3: CASSSQGGRQPQHF. The DNA for the CDR3 is TGTGCCAGCAGTTCCCAGGGGGGGAGACAGCCCCAGCATTTT.

This clone was observed once. The chain joins TRBV5-6 to TRBJ1-4; D is perhaps TRBD1 (5 bases). Trimming took 1 base from V and 8 from J, leaving 12 bases between them. This CDR3 is 14 amino acids long. CDR1 SGHDT and CDR2 YYEEEE come from the germline V gene. The CDR3, as DNA: TGTGCCAGCAGCTTGACGAGAGGGGCCGAAAAACTGTTTTTT. This codes for CASSLTRGAEKLFF.

The V and J genes are TRBV5-6 and TRBJ2-5; 7 nucleotides agree with TRBD1. The CDR3 contains 13 residues. Germline trimming cut 4 bases from V and 4 bases from J; bases unmatched to any gene: 4. CDR1 and CDR2 from the germline V gene are SGHDT and YYEEEE. CDR3 nucleotide sequence: TGTGCCAGCAGCCCCGACAGGGTAGAGACCCAGTACTTC. This codes for CASSPDRVETQYF.

The chain carries TRBV9 and TRBJ2-2; D is unresolved. Germline CDR1 is SGDLS and CDR2 is YYNGEE. The CDR3 is made up of 15 amino acids. V lost 1 base, J lost 3 bases, and 10 bases lay in between. CDR3 sequence reads: CASSVNPMYTGELFF. The CDR3 DNA follows: TGTGCCAGCAGCGTAAACCCCATGTACACCGGGGAGCTGTTTTTT.

The chain is built from TRBV5-1 and TRBJ1-2; D remains unclear. This CDR3 is 14 amino acids long. CDR1 and CDR2 from the germline V gene are SGHRS and YFSETQ. The germline V and J ends were trimmed by 4 bases and 2 bases, with 12 bases remaining between them. CDR3 coding DNA: TGCGCCAGCAGCCCAGCGGCAGCAAACTATGGCTACACCTTC. Translating gives CASSPAAANYGYTF.

This chain connects TRBV5-1 to TRBJ1-6, with D unresolved. Trimming shortened V by 4 bases and J by 7 bases, and 9 bases separated the two germline ends. The CDR3 is 13 amino acids. Germline lookup yields CDR1 SGHRS and CDR2 YFSETQ. CDR3 DNA sequence: TGCGCCAGCAGCATGGACGGAAATTCACCCCTCCACTTT. It specifies CASSMDGNSPLHF.

This chain joins TRBV4-2 and TRBJ1-2; TRBD1 might be the D (6 bases). The CDR3 length is 14 residues. Trimming stripped 5 bases from V and 6 bases from J, with 16 bases between. Looked up from germline, CDR1 is LGHNA and CDR2 is YNFKEQ. The CDR3: CASSLQGRGDGYTF. The CDR3 DNA follows: TGTGCCAGCAGCTTACAGGGTAGGGGAGATGGCTACACCTTC.

V is TRBV5-1 and J is TRBJ1-2; D is unclear. Germline V gene sequence: CDR1 SGHRS, CDR2 YFSETQ. Trimming stripped 0 bases from V and 4 bases from J, with 4 bases between. This CDR3 comprises 12 residues. CDR3 in amino acids: CASSLGSYGYTF. The CDR3 DNA reads as TGCGCCAGCAGCTTGGGCAGCTATGGCTACACCTTC.

V is TRBV7-9 and J is TRBJ1-5; tentative D call: TRBD1 (6 bases). Germline V gene data show CDR1 as SEHNR and CDR2 as FQNEAQ (reference sequence). The CDR3 contains 15 residues. The V end lost 1 base, the J end lost 3 bases, and 10 bases lay between the germline ends. Here the CDR3 reads CASSLGWDTNQPQHF. Here the CDR3 DNA reads TGTGCCAGCAGCTTAGGGTGGGACACCAATCAGCCCCAGCATTTT.

The chain recombines TRBV7-3 with TRBJ1-4, with D uncertain. The ends were cut back, 5 bases at V and 8 bases at J, with 12 bases in the middle. The CDR3 has 13 residues. Germline assignment: CDR1 SGHTA and CDR2 FQGTGA. Written as DNA, the CDR3 is TGTGCCAGCAGCGGAAGGGTTGGCGAAAAACTGTTTTTT. Protein: CASSGRVGEKLFF.